This TCR beta chain was documented in a study of T cell changes during pregnancy in multiple sclerosis. The count of this clone is one. Germline loops: CDR1 SGDLS, CDR2 YYNGEE. The V end lost 2 bases, the J end lost 2 bases, and 20 bases lay between the germline ends. This CDR3 is built from 18 residues. Only in-frame clones appear in the TCRdb table, and some are missing; sequencing was by immunoSEQ multiplex PCR. The repertoire consists of 29,000 or so clones, with 70% to 90% occurring once and the leading ten covering around 7%. The receptor was isolated from a female donor with multiple sclerosis, enrolled in a pregnancy study. The chain links TRBV9 to TRBJ1-3; D is ambiguous. Source: CD8+ T cells from peripheral blood mononuclear cells, taken after pregnancy. The CDR3 nucleotides are TGTGCCAGCAGCGTCCGCGCCTCGGTCCGGGAGGCTGGAAACACCATATATTTT. Its protein product is CASSVRASVREAGNTIYF.